The rows below give T cell receptor beta chains drawn from one sample of a study of T cell repertoires in cytomegalovirus infection. These receptors lack a known antigen. TCRdb reprocessed the reads with MiXCR, giving one entry per CDR3 protein. The sample contains some 310,000 distinct CDR3 sequences, approximately 25% of which appear only once. The material was cultured PBMCs, obtained from culture after CMV antigen stimulation. The receptor source for this set is a human donor in good health (CMV status not recorded). Some clones in this sample may be carry-over from other donors' samples. The CDR3 runs from the conserved cysteine through the conserved F or W.

>TRBV12-3/TRBV12-4|TRBJ2-1
CASSLPGLSYNEQFF
>TRBV6-2/TRBV6-3|TRBJ1-2
CASSTRQGTGYTF
>TRBV7-9|TRBJ2-7
CASSLVAGGPYEQYF
>TRBV4-2|TRBJ1-5
CASSQEEQGNQPQHF
>TRBV4-3|TRBJ1-3
CASSPGTGGSAGNTIYF
>TRBV10-3|TRBJ2-2
CATTGVGELFF
>TRBV6-5|TRBJ2-1
CASSTLAGGPYEQFF
>TRBV7-2|TRBJ1-6
CASSVNYNSPLHF
>TRBV7-6|TRBJ2-1
CASRPVSRTSRNEQFF
>TRBV7-2|TRBJ2-4
CASSSLAGGNIQYF
>TRBV12-3/TRBV12-4|TRBJ2-2
CASSLLAGLSGELFF
>TRBV4-1|TRBJ2-7
CASSRDVGPPIEQYF
>TRBV7-2|TRBJ2-5
CASSELGGQETQYF
>TRBV7-8|TRBJ1-5
CASTRGIGPQHF
>TRBV4-3|TRBJ1-2
CASSQDLPTGAYYGYTF
>TRBV7-2|TRBJ2-1
CASSLGRSSGRAVEGNEQFF
>TRBV19|TRBJ1-1
CASSALAGGASVTEAFF
>TRBV7-7|TRBJ1-1
CASSKDTNTEAFF
>TRBV4-3|TRBJ1-4
CASSQEGLEKLFF
>TRBV29-1|TRBJ2-2
CSGLNTGELFF
>TRBV6-2/TRBV6-3|TRBJ1-1
CASSYPPGGLSRTEAFF
>TRBV10-3|TRBJ1-1
CAISERDRGKAFF